This T cell receptor (beta chain) was observed in a study of T-cell reconstitution after alpha-beta-depleted transplantation in children (dated by TCRdb to the mid-2010s). For the wider study: Using TCR repertoire profiling, the study quantitatively followed how T-cell immune reconstitution unfolded in children after TCRalphabeta/CD19-depleted allogeneic hematopoietic cell transplantation.

Libraries were prepared through PCR. Data came from an Illumina HiSeq 2500. To normalize quantification of the TCRbeta repertoire, the TCR libraries were built with molecular barcoding that relied on unique molecular identifiers. Using fastp at Q25 and MiXCR, TCRdb reprocessed the public reads and kept productive beta chains. Each record represents a unique CDR3 protein, reported with the most common genes and DNA among its rows. The sample table contains some 50,000 distinct CDR3 sequences; only one count was recorded for around 9.2% of them. 25% to 30% of the sample lies in the top ten. Results and caveats for the whole study, not just this receptor: Over subsequent months, a decline in hyperexpanded clone frequencies was noted, and after one year, T-cell counts and TCRbeta diversity were mostly ascribed to newly produced T cells. About two months after transplant, the apparently early recovery of alphabetaT-cell counts reportedly depended on just several hundred clones that had expanded rapidly and came from non-depleted graft cells. The high TCRbeta diversity at day 60 in some patients was ascribed to recipient T cells and intrathymic progenitors that had survived conditioning.

This clonotype was counted at least ten times. Its binding antigen is unknown. No clone much larger than this one lies a single base away; base qualities are absent. For CDR1 and CDR2, the germline V gene lists SGHRS and YFSETQ. The cysteine opens and the phenylalanine closes a CDR3 of 16 amino acids. Of all the DNA, just the CDR3 is kept, 48 bases in frame from base 1. V drops 4 bases and J drops 0 bases, leaving 14 bases in between. Taken with the paper, the label for time point translates to: day 60 (about 2 months) after transplantation. Per the publication, the treatment or condition label means: allogeneic hematopoietic cell transplantation with graft depleted of TCRalphabeta T cells and CD19 B cells. TCRalphabeta/CD19-depleted allogeneic hematopoietic cell grafts were given to the transplant recipients, all of whom were children.

The chain employs TRBV5-1 and TRBJ1-3; no D segment can be confidently identified. This specimen was PBMCs, mostly from graft donor cells, taken 60 days after TCRalphabeta/CD19-depleted stem cell transplant. This TCR came from a male patient aged 2 to 9 who had a stem cell transplant for chronic granulomatous disease, so the T cells may come from the graft donor. The DNA sequence follows: TGCGCCAGCAGCCCGGCCGCCCCTAGCTCTGGAAACACCATATATTTT. The resulting protein is CASSPAAPSSGNTIYF.